This TCR beta chain was recovered during a study of human T cells and chemical hapten exposure. Study summary: Yields of TCR per sample differed, chiefly owing to small differences in pooled library volume.

This CDR3 spans 14 amino acids. Trimming cost V 2 bases and J 6 bases, with 14 bases left between them. Germline V gene lookup returns CDR1 MGHDK and CDR2 SYGVNS. This clonotype was counted between two and nine times. Its specificity is not known. Attachment of unique molecular identifiers to individual cDNA molecules was performed in the library. Authors' analysis steps: A per-sample median of around 88,000 TCRs was observed, with counts ranging from roughly 20,000 to 700,000. Each CDR3 protein is one row after TCRdb ran MiXCR on the RACE reads. V and J calls and clone size were set by TCRdb, not the authors. The table includes roughly 75,000 distinct CDR3 sequences, approximately 8.1% detected once. Study-level points and caveats: TCRs at a frequency above 1 in 1000 stayed unchanged with DPC sensitization.

Time point specified: healthy volunteer bleed at 6 weeks. Unfractionated whole blood served as the source for total RNA extraction. This TCR was sampled from a female donor in good health. Some clones in this sample may be carry-over from other donors' samples. Sequenced: whole blood. V is TRBV25-1 and J is TRBJ2-7, with D possibly called TRBD1 or TRBD2 (5 bases each). This CDR3 reads CASSEPLWGSEQYF. The DNA for the CDR3 is TGTGCCAGCAGTGAACCCTTATGGGGGAGCGAGCAGTACTTC.